This is a list of T cell receptor beta chains from one sample in a study of cytomegalovirus exposure and HLA in healthy donors. Assay: immunoSEQ multiplex PCR; the TCRdb copy retains only in-frame clones and omits some. The sample carries about 160,000 clones, 75% to 90% recorded once. Source material: PBMCs. These receptors were taken from a young woman in good health and CMV-seronegative. Both conserved end residues are part of each CDR3. A D gene is named only where the DNA matches it firmly. Clone size is given for some rows only: seen once, a few or many times, or a class if the clone is expanded.

CDR3 DNA: TGCGCCAGCAGCTTACAGGGATCCGGGGAGCTGTTTTTT
CDR3 protein: CASSLQGSGELFF
V gene: TRBV5-1
clone size: -
J gene: TRBJ2-2
D gene: -

CDR3 DNA: TGTGCCAGTAGCCTTACAGCCTCCTACGAGCAGTACTTC
CDR3 protein: CASSLTASYEQYF
V gene: TRBV19
clone size: -
J gene: TRBJ2-7
D gene: -

CDR3 DNA: TGCGCCAGCAGCCAAGACCTAAATGAGCAGTTCTTC
CDR3 protein: CASSQDLNEQFF
V gene: TRBV4-1
clone size: -
J gene: TRBJ2-1
D gene: -

CDR3 DNA: TGTGCCAGCACCACCCTAGGGGTCACTGAAGCTTTCTTT
CDR3 protein: CASTTLGVTEAFF
V gene: TRBV27
clone size: -
J gene: TRBJ1-1
D gene: -

CDR3 DNA: TGCAGCGTTTGCAGGGCGAACACTGAAGCTTTCTTT
CDR3 protein: CSVCRANTEAFF
V gene: TRBV29-1
clone size: -
J gene: TRBJ1-1
D gene: -

CDR3 DNA: TGCGCCAGCAGCCAATTAGGACTGGGATATGGCTACACCTTC
CDR3 protein: CASSQLGLGYGYTF
V gene: TRBV4-1
clone size: few
J gene: TRBJ1-2
D gene: -

CDR3 DNA: TGTGCCACCAGCAGTGACAGGGCGTCCTACGAGCAGTACTTC
CDR3 protein: CATSSDRASYEQYF
V gene: TRBV15
clone size: -
J gene: TRBJ2-7
D gene: TRBD1

CDR3 DNA: TGTGCCAGCAGCCTACAGGGAATTGGCTACACCTTC
CDR3 protein: CASSLQGIGYTF
V gene: TRBV14
clone size: -
J gene: TRBJ1-2
D gene: -

CDR3 DNA: TGCGCCAGCAGCCGACCCCCAGGGGGCATGGCTGAAGCTTTCTTT
CDR3 protein: CASSRPPGGMAEAFF
V gene: TRBV5-1
clone size: once
J gene: TRBJ1-1
D gene: TRBD1

CDR3 DNA: TGTGCCAGCAGCCCCCCCCCGGGACAGGGGGCAGCGGGAGTGTTCTTC
CDR3 protein: CASSPPPGQGAAGVFF
V gene: TRBV7-2
clone size: -
J gene: TRBJ2-1
D gene: TRBD1

CDR3 DNA: TGTGCCAGCTCAAGGGGGACAGAGACAGATACGCAGTATTTT
CDR3 protein: CASSRGTETDTQYF
V gene: TRBV18
clone size: -
J gene: TRBJ2-3
D gene: TRBD1

CDR3 DNA: TGTGCCAGCTCACCTGAGGCTAGCGGAACCAATGAGCAGTTCTTC
CDR3 protein: CASSPEASGTNEQFF
V gene: TRBV18
clone size: -
J gene: TRBJ2-1
D gene: TRBD2

CDR3 DNA: TGTGCCAGCAGTTACGGGGGAGGGTCAGATACGCAGTATTTT
CDR3 protein: CASSYGGGSDTQYF
V gene: TRBV6-6
clone size: -
J gene: TRBJ2-3
D gene: TRBD2

CDR3 DNA: TGTGCCAGTAGCGGTGCCAAAAACATTCAGTACTTC
CDR3 protein: CASSGAKNIQYF
V gene: TRBV19
clone size: once
J gene: TRBJ2-4
D gene: -

CDR3 DNA: TGTGCCAGCTCACCAGCGGTACGAACTTCCTACGAGCAGTACTTC
CDR3 protein: CASSPAVRTSYEQYF
V gene: TRBV18
clone size: -
J gene: TRBJ2-7
D gene: -

CDR3 DNA: TGTGCCAGCAGCTCCTTGACCCAAAGACTCAACAATGAGCAGTTCTTC
CDR3 protein: CASSSLTQRLNNEQFF
V gene: TRBV12-1
clone size: -
J gene: TRBJ2-1
D gene: -

CDR3 DNA: TGTGCCAGCAGTCAACAGGATAGCAATCAGCCCCAGCATTTT
CDR3 protein: CASSQQDSNQPQHF
V gene: TRBV6-1
clone size: -
J gene: TRBJ1-5
D gene: -

CDR3 DNA: TGTGCCACGACAACCGGGACTAAACATAGCAATCAGCCCCAGCATTTT
CDR3 protein: CATTTGTKHSNQPQHF
V gene: TRBV19
clone size: -
J gene: TRBJ1-5
D gene: -

CDR3 DNA: TGTGCCAGCAGCCCGCAGGGAGAAGCGGGGGGGAGGTTCTTC
CDR3 protein: CASSPQGEAGGRFF
V gene: TRBV7-2
clone size: -
J gene: TRBJ2-1
D gene: TRBD2

CDR3 DNA: TGTGCCTGGAGTGTAGGGGGTGAGGGTATAGAAGCTTTCTTT
CDR3 protein: CAWSVGGEGIEAFF
V gene: TRBV30
clone size: -
J gene: TRBJ1-1
D gene: -

CDR3 DNA: TGTGCCAGCAGAGATCAACCGGGGACTGGAAACACCATATATTTT
CDR3 protein: CASRDQPGTGNTIYF
V gene: TRBV7-2
clone size: -
J gene: TRBJ1-3
D gene: -

CDR3 DNA: TGCAGCGCCTCGGGAGGGCTAGCGGGAGTGGAAGAGCAGTACTTC
CDR3 protein: CSASGGLAGVEEQYF
V gene: TRBV29-1
clone size: -
J gene: TRBJ2-7
D gene: TRBD2

CDR3 DNA: TGTGCCTGGAGTGTACAGGGGGCGAGAACAGATACGCAGTATTTT
CDR3 protein: CAWSVQGARTDTQYF
V gene: TRBV30
clone size: -
J gene: TRBJ2-3
D gene: TRBD1

CDR3 DNA: TGTGCCAGTAGTATCCTCTCTGGAGAAGAGACCCAGTACTTC
CDR3 protein: CASSILSGEETQYF
V gene: TRBV19
clone size: -
J gene: TRBJ2-5
D gene: -

CDR3 DNA: TGTGCCAGCAGTGGGACCGGGACAGGGAACTCACCCCTCCACTTT
CDR3 protein: CASSGTGTGNSPLHF
V gene: TRBV6-5
clone size: few
J gene: TRBJ1-6
D gene: TRBD1

CDR3 DNA: TGTGCCAGCAGTTCCTTGCGGCAGCCCCAGCATTTT
CDR3 protein: CASSSLRQPQHF
V gene: TRBV2
clone size: -
J gene: TRBJ1-5
D gene: -

CDR3 DNA: TGTGCCAGCAGTCCCGGGGACATGGAGACCCAGTACTTC
CDR3 protein: CASSPGDMETQYF
V gene: TRBV27
clone size: -
J gene: TRBJ2-5
D gene: -

CDR3 DNA: TGTGCCAGCAGCTTGATGGGGGCGCAAGGCACCGGGGAGCTGTTTTTT
CDR3 protein: CASSLMGAQGTGELFF
V gene: TRBV5-6
clone size: -
J gene: TRBJ2-2
D gene: -

CDR3 DNA: TGTGCCAGCAGCCAGAAGATTCCTAGCGGGGCCCGCAATGAGCAGTTCTTC
CDR3 protein: CASSQKIPSGARNEQFF
V gene: TRBV4-2
clone size: -
J gene: TRBJ2-1
D gene: TRBD2

CDR3 DNA: TGTGCCAGCAGTCCCGGTATAAACTATGGCTACACCTTC
CDR3 protein: CASSPGINYGYTF
V gene: TRBV27
clone size: -
J gene: TRBJ1-2
D gene: -

CDR3 DNA: TGTGCCAGCAGCCCAGGACAGGGGCCCTTCTACGAGCAGTACTTC
CDR3 protein: CASSPGQGPFYEQYF
V gene: TRBV14
clone size: -
J gene: TRBJ2-7
D gene: TRBD1

CDR3 DNA: TGTGCCAGCAGTAATACAGGGTATGGGGATCAGCCCCAGCATTTT
CDR3 protein: CASSNTGYGDQPQHF
V gene: TRBV2
clone size: -
J gene: TRBJ1-5
D gene: -

CDR3 DNA: TGCGCCAGCAGCCCGGTAAAGCCCACGGGGTCAGATACGCAGTATTTT
CDR3 protein: CASSPVKPTGSDTQYF
V gene: TRBV4-3
clone size: few
J gene: TRBJ2-3
D gene: -

CDR3 DNA: TGTGCCAGCAGTGTTGGGCAAGGGAACACCGGGGAGCTGTTTTTT
CDR3 protein: CASSVGQGNTGELFF
V gene: TRBV6-4
clone size: few
J gene: TRBJ2-2
D gene: -

CDR3 DNA: TGTGCCATCAGCAAACGCGTACCCCTCGGGAGTTACAATGAGCAGTTCTTC
CDR3 protein: CAISKRVPLGSYNEQFF
V gene: TRBV10-3
clone size: -
J gene: TRBJ2-1
D gene: -

CDR3 DNA: TGTGCCAGCAGCTTAGTTCTAGCGGCCCGCTACAATGAGCAGTTCTTC
CDR3 protein: CASSLVLAARYNEQFF
V gene: TRBV11-2
clone size: -
J gene: TRBJ2-1
D gene: TRBD2

CDR3 DNA: TGTGCCAGCAGTAAGGACAGGGTCTACGAGCAGTACTTC
CDR3 protein: CASSKDRVYEQYF
V gene: TRBV6-1
clone size: few
J gene: TRBJ2-7
D gene: TRBD1

CDR3 DNA: TGTGCCAGCTCACCTTTTAAGACAGGGAACACTGAAGCTTTCTTT
CDR3 protein: CASSPFKTGNTEAFF
V gene: TRBV18
clone size: -
J gene: TRBJ1-1
D gene: -

CDR3 DNA: TGTGCCAGCAGCTTAGAGGCGGGACTAGAGGGGACCCAGTACTTC
CDR3 protein: CASSLEAGLEGTQYF
V gene: TRBV7-6
clone size: -
J gene: TRBJ2-5
D gene: TRBD2

CDR3 DNA: TGTGCCAGTTTAGCGGGAGAGTACTACAATGAGCAGTTCTTC
CDR3 protein: CASLAGEYYNEQFF
V gene: TRBV18
clone size: -
J gene: TRBJ2-1
D gene: TRBD2

CDR3 DNA: TGTGCCAGCTCACCTCAGGGTTTTAATGAAAAACTGTTTTTT
CDR3 protein: CASSPQGFNEKLFF
V gene: TRBV18
clone size: -
J gene: TRBJ1-4
D gene: -

CDR3 DNA: TGTGCCAGCAGCTTAAGCGGGGGGCACGATACGCAGTATTTT
CDR3 protein: CASSLSGGHDTQYF
V gene: TRBV7-3
clone size: -
J gene: TRBJ2-3
D gene: TRBD2

CDR3 DNA: TGTGCCAGCAGTGAACCGGTGGGACAGGGGGCCAGCTACACCTTC
CDR3 protein: CASSEPVGQGASYTF
V gene: TRBV6-1
clone size: -
J gene: TRBJ1-2
D gene: TRBD1

CDR3 DNA: TGCGCCAGCAGCTGGAATTGGGACAGCCAAGGCATTGAAGCTTTCTTT
CDR3 protein: CASSWNWDSQGIEAFF
V gene: TRBV5-1
clone size: -
J gene: TRBJ1-1
D gene: TRBD1

CDR3 DNA: TGTGCCAGTATTCGGGGACACCCTCAAGAGCCCCAGCATTTT
CDR3 protein: CASIRGHPQEPQHF
V gene: TRBV19
clone size: -
J gene: TRBJ1-5
D gene: -

CDR3 DNA: TGTGCTAGTGGTCTCCCCCAGAGACAGGGGGTCCAAGAGACCCAGTACTTC
CDR3 protein: CASGLPQRQGVQETQYF
V gene: TRBV12-5
clone size: -
J gene: TRBJ2-5
D gene: TRBD1

CDR3 DNA: TGTGCTAGTGGTTTGGGTCCTTCCAGCTTC
CDR3 protein: CASGLGPSSF
V gene: TRBV12-5
clone size: -
J gene: TRBJ2-7
D gene: -

CDR3 DNA: TGTGCCAGCAGTCTCCGGCCCCAGGGATACGAGCAGTACTTC
CDR3 protein: CASSLRPQGYEQYF
V gene: TRBV9
clone size: -
J gene: TRBJ2-7
D gene: -

CDR3 DNA: TGTGCCAGCAGCCCCGACTCTAGAGGAGGGATTAACTATGGCTACACCTTC
CDR3 protein: CASSPDSRGGINYGYTF
V gene: TRBV5-4
clone size: -
J gene: TRBJ1-2
D gene: -

CDR3 DNA: TGTGCCAGCAGCGAACTACAGGGAGCTGAAGCTTTCTTT
CDR3 protein: CASSELQGAEAFF
V gene: TRBV7-9
clone size: -
J gene: TRBJ1-1
D gene: -

CDR3 DNA: TGCGCCAGCAGCCAAGAACCCAGGCTAGCGGGAGGTAGCTCCTACAATGAGCAGTTCTTC
CDR3 protein: CASSQEPRLAGGSSYNEQFF
V gene: TRBV4-3
clone size: -
J gene: TRBJ2-1
D gene: TRBD2

CDR3 DNA: TGTGCCAGCAGCCCTTCCGGGGGAGGGCCGAACATTCAGTACTTC
CDR3 protein: CASSPSGGGPNIQYF
V gene: TRBV13
clone size: -
J gene: TRBJ2-4
D gene: TRBD2

CDR3 DNA: TGCGCCAGCAGAGTGGGAAGGGGGGGGAACACTGAAGCTTTCTTT
CDR3 protein: CASRVGRGGNTEAFF
V gene: TRBV10-2
clone size: -
J gene: TRBJ1-1
D gene: -

CDR3 DNA: TGTGCCAGCAGCTTGGGGACAGGGGCCGTTGTCTATGGCTACACCTTC
CDR3 protein: CASSLGTGAVVYGYTF
V gene: TRBV5-6
clone size: -
J gene: TRBJ1-2
D gene: TRBD1

CDR3 DNA: TGTGCCAGCAGCCTACGACAGGGAGACATGAACACTGAAGCTTTCTTT
CDR3 protein: CASSLRQGDMNTEAFF
V gene: TRBV9
clone size: -
J gene: TRBJ1-1
D gene: TRBD1

CDR3 DNA: TGCGCCAGCAGCTTGGGGGCCGGGGCCAACGTCCTGACTTTC
CDR3 protein: CASSLGAGANVLTF
V gene: TRBV5-1
clone size: -
J gene: TRBJ2-6
D gene: -

CDR3 DNA: TGTGCCTGTTCAGGGGGCACTGAAGCTTTCTTT
CDR3 protein: CACSGGTEAFF
V gene: TRBV7-9
clone size: -
J gene: TRBJ1-1
D gene: TRBD1